This record covers a single TCR beta chain. Its antigen is not known. The record originates from a study of cytomegalovirus exposure and HLA in healthy donors. Study in general: When 398 donors were genotyped, approximately 80% of them were found to fall in the Caucasian-associated ancestry cluster. General study findings and limits: For TCR beta chains, V- and J-gene trimming was later linked to a missense DCLRE1C variant. The availability of immune exposure information extended only to CMV serostatus.

Germline V gene lookup returns CDR1 PRHDT and CDR2 FYEKMQ (reference sequence). Trimming cost V 5 bases and J 3 bases; bases outside gene matches: 10. This CDR3 is built from 16 residues. The PCR employed 60 Vbeta primers together with 13 Jbeta primers. Sequencing used immunoSEQ multiplex PCR; TCRdb keeps in-frame clones, though not all of them. This table holds 99,000 or so clones, about a tenth found once. The sequenced material came from PBMCs. This receptor was identified in a man in his forties in good health and CMV-seropositive. The gene calls are TRBV13 and TRBJ2-3; 8 nucleotides line up with TRBD1. CDR3 protein: CASSGRTGKATDTQYF. The CDR3 DNA is TGTGCCAGCAGCGGACGGACAGGGAAAGCAACAGATACGCAGTATTTT. Full variable domain (remainder filled in from reference TRBV13 and TRBJ2-3): AAGVIQSPRHLIKEKRETATLKCYPIPRHDTVYWYQQGPGQDPQFLISFYEKMQSDKGSIPDRFSAQQFSDYHSELNMSSLELGDSALYFCASSGRTGKATDTQYFGPGTRLTVL.